This TCR beta chain was captured in a study of response to subunit inactivated influenza vaccine. The study, taken as a whole, reports: There was a suggestion from the authors that each seasonal influenza vaccination recruits few new T cells.

The ends were cut back, 0 bases at V and 5 bases at J, with 2 bases in the middle. In germline, CDR1 is LNHNV, CDR2 YYDKDF (reference sequence). The CDR3 covers 12 residues. TCRdb called the RT-PCR reads again in MiXCR, with one record for every CDR3 protein. The sample shows approximately 170,000 distinct CDR3 sequences, roughly 14% of them seen only once. This clonotype was counted many times. Its antigen is undetermined. The source of this sequence is a man aged 50-60 years who received an inactivated influenza vaccine. This specimen was CD8+ T cells sorted from PBMCs, taken 5 days after vaccination. V gene TRBV15 combines with J gene TRBJ2-1; D ambiguous. CDR3 sequence (DNA): TGTGCCACCAGCAGAGAAAACAATGAGCAGTTCTTC. This encodes CATSRENNEQFF.